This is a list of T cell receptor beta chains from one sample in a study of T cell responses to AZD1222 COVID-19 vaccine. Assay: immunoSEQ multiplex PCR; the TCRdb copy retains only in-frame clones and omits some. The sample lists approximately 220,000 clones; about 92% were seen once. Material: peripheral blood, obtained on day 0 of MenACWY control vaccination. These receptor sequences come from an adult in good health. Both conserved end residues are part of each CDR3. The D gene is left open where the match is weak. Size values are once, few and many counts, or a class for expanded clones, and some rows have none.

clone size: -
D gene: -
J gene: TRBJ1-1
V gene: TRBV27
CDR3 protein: CASVPWGGGMNTEAFF
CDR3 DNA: TGTGCCAGCGTGCCGTGGGGGGGCGGAATGAACACTGAAGCTTTCTTT

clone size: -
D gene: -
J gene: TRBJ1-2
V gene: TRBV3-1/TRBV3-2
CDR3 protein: CASSQGLRGYTF
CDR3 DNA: TGTGCCAGCAGCCAAGGTCTACGGGGCTACACCTTC

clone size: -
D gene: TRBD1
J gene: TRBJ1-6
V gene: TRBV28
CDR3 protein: CASSAGTGYNSPLHF
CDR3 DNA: TGTGCCAGCAGTGCAGGGACAGGTTATAATTCACCCCTCCACTTT

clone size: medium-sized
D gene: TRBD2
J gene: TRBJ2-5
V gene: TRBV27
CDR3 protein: CASSGTSGGYQETQYF
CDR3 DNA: TGTGCCAGCAGTGGGACTAGCGGGGGATACCAAGAGACCCAGTACTTC

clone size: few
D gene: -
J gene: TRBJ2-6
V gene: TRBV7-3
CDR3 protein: CASSSARTAANVLTF
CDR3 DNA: TGTGCCAGCAGCTCCGCTCGGACAGCGGCCAACGTCCTGACTTTC

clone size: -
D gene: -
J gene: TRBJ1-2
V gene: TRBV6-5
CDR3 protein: CASSYTGSYGYTF
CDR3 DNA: TGTGCCAGCAGTTATACAGGCAGCTATGGCTACACCTTC

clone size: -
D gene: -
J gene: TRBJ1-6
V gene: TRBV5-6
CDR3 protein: CASSLRGANSPLHF
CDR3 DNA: TGTGCCAGCAGCTTGAGGGGGGCTAACTCACCCCTCCACTTT

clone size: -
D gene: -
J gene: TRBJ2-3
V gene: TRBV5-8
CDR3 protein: CASSLFNGRDTQYF
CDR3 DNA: TGTGCCAGCAGCTTGTTTAACGGAAGAGATACGCAGTATTTT

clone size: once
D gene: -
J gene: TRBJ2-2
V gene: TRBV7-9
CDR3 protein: CASSLVSNTGELFF
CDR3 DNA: TGTGCCAGCAGCTTAGTTAGTAACACCGGGGAGCTGTTTTTT

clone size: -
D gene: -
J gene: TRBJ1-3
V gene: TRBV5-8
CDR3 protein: CASSLQSSGNTIYF
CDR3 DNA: TGTGCCAGCAGCTTGCAGAGCTCTGGAAACACCATATATTTT

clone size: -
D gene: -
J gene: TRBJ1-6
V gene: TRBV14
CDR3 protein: CASSQAGRSPLHF
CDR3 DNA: TGTGCCAGCAGCCAAGCGGGGCGCTCACCCCTCCACTTT

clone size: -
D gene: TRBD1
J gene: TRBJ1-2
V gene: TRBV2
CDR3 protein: CASRDRGTGAYGYTF
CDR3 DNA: TGTGCCAGCAGGGACAGGGGGACGGGCGCCTATGGCTACACCTTC

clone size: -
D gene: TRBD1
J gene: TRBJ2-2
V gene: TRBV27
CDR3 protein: CASRLRDRGTGELFF
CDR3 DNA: TGTGCCAGCAGGCTTAGGGACAGGGGCACCGGGGAGCTGTTTTTT

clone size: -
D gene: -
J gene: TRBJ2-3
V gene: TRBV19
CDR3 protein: CASSIDWDIGTDTQYF
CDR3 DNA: TGTGCCAGTAGTATAGACTGGGACATCGGCACAGATACGCAGTATTTT

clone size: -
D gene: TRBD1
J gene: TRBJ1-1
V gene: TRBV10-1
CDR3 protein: CASRPIYRGGNTEAFF
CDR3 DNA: TGCGCCAGCCGCCCCATTTACAGGGGGGGGAACACTGAAGCTTTCTTT

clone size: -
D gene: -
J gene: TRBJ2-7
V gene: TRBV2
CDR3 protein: CASSAQTKGGYLF
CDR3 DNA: TGTGCCAGCAGTGCTCAAACCAAAGGGGGTTATCTCTTC

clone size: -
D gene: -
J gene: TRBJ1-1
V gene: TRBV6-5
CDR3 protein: CASSLKGVNTEAFF
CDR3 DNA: TGTGCCAGCAGTCTAAAGGGGGTTAACACTGAAGCTTTCTTT

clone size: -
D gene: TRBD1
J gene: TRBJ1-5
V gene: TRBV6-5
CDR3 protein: CASSRQGGSNQPQHF
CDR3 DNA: TGTGCCAGCAGTAGACAGGGAGGAAGCAATCAGCCCCAGCATTTT

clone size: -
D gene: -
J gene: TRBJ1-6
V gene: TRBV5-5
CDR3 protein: CASSQDGSSYNSPLHF
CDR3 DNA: TGTGCCAGCAGCCAGGACGGAAGCTCCTATAATTCACCCCTCCACTTT

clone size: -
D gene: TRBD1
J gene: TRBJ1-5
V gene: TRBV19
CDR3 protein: CASSIGTEGQPQHF
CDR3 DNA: TGTGCCAGTAGTATTGGGACAGAAGGACAGCCCCAGCATTTT

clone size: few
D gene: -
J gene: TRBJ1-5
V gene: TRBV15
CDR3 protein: CATSPQGKGNQPQHF
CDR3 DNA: TGTGCCACCAGCCCACAGGGAAAGGGGAATCAGCCCCAGCATTTT

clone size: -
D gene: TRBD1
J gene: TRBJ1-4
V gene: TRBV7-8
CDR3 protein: CASSWGTGEKLFF
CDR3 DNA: TGTGCCAGCAGCTGGGGGACAGGGGAAAAACTGTTTTTT

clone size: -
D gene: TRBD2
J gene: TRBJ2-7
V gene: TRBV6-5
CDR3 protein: CASSSSGGREQYF
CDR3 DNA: TGTGCCAGCAGTAGTAGCGGGGGGAGGGAGCAGTACTTC

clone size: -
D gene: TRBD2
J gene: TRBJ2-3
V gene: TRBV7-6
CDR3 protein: CASSPRGTSGFTDTQYF
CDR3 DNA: TGTGCCAGCAGCCCGAGGGGGACTAGCGGCTTCACAGATACGCAGTATTTT

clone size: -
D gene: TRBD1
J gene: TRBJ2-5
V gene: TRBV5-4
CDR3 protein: CASSFTGGLETQYF
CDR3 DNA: TGTGCCAGCAGCTTTACAGGGGGCTTGGAGACCCAGTACTTC

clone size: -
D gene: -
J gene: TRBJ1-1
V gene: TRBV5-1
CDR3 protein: CASSLRAPGQNTEAFF
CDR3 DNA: TGCGCCAGCAGCTTGCGGGCCCCGGGACAGAACACTGAAGCTTTCTTT

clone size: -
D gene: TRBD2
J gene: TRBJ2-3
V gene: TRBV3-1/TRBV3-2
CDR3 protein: CASTSTSGGPYSTDTQYF
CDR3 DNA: TGTGCCAGCACCTCGACTAGCGGGGGCCCCTATAGCACAGATACGCAGTATTTT

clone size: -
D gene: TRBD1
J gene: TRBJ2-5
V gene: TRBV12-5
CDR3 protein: CASGRGQGQETQYF
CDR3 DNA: TGTGCTAGTGGCCGGGGACAGGGACAAGAGACCCAGTACTTC

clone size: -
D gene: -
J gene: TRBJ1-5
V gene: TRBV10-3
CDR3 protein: CAISDPGGDGDQPQHF
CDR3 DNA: TGTGCCATCAGTGACCCGGGCGGGGATGGAGATCAGCCCCAGCATTTT

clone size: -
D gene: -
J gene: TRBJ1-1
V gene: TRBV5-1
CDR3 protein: CASSSPGGWRGTEAFF
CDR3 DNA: TGCGCCAGCAGCTCCCCCGGGGGCTGGAGGGGGACTGAAGCTTTCTTT

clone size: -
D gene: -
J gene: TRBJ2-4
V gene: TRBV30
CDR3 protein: CAWNPAGRPDIQYF
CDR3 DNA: TGTGCCTGGAACCCCGCCGGGCGCCCGGACATTCAGTACTTC

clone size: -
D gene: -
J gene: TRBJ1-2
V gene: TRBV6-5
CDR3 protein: CASRPQGLNYGYTF
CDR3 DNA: TGTGCCAGCAGACCGCAGGGCCTAAACTATGGCTACACCTTC

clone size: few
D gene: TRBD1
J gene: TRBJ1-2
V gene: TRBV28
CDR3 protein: CASRVWGQGDYGYTF
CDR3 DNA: TGTGCCAGCAGGGTCTGGGGACAGGGGGACTATGGCTACACCTTC

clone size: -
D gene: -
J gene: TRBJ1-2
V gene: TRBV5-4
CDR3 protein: CASRTRDSEYGYTF
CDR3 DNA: TGTGCCAGCAGGACCCGGGACTCTGAGTATGGCTACACCTTC

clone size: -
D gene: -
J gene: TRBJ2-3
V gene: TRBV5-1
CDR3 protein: CASSLSPGPVTDTQYF
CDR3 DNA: TGCGCCAGCAGCTTGAGTCCGGGTCCTGTAACAGATACGCAGTATTTT

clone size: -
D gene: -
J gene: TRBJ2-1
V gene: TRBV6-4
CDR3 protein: CASSSGPYNEQFF
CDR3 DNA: TGTGCCAGCAGCTCAGGGCCCTACAATGAGCAGTTCTTC

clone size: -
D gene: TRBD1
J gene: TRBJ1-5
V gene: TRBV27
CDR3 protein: CASSSTTGRRQPQHF
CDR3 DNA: TGTGCCAGCAGTTCAACGACAGGGAGGAGGCAGCCCCAGCATTTT

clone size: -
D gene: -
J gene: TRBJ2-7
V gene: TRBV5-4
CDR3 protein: CASSFVGPPYEQYF
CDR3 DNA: TGTGCCAGCAGCTTTGTGGGGCCGCCCTACGAGCAGTACTTC

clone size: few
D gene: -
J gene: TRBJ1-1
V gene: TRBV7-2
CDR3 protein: CASSLVSLNTEAFF
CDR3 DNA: TGTGCCAGCAGCTTAGTTTCTCTAAACACTGAAGCTTTCTTT

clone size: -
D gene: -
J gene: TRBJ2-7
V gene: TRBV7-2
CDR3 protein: CASSLGGLEQYF
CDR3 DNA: TGTGCCAGCAGCTTAGGAGGGCTCGAGCAGTACTTC

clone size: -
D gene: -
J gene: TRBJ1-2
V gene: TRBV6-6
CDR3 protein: CANWGGQAYGYTF
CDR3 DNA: TGTGCCAACTGGGGTGGACAAGCCTATGGCTACACCTTC

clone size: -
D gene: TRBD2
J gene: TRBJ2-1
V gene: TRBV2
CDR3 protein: CASRGRLAGVYEQFF
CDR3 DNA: TGTGCCAGCAGGGGGAGACTAGCGGGGGTCTATGAGCAGTTCTTC

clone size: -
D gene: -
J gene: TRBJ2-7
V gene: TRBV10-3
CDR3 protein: CAISAGDLREQYF
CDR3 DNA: TGTGCCATCAGTGCGGGGGATTTACGAGAGCAGTACTTC

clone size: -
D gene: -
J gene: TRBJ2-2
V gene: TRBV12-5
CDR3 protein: CASGLRETGTGELFF
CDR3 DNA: TGTGCTAGTGGTTTGCGCGAAACAGGGACCGGGGAGCTGTTTTTT

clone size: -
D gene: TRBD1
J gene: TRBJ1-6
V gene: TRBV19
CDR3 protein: CASRQGIQNSPLHF
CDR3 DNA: TGTGCCAGTAGACAGGGGATCCAAAATTCACCCCTCCACTTT

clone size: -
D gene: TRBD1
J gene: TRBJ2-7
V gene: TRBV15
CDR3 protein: CATSRFGTGAYEQYF
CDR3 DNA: TGTGCCACCAGCAGGTTCGGGACAGGGGCCTACGAGCAGTACTTC